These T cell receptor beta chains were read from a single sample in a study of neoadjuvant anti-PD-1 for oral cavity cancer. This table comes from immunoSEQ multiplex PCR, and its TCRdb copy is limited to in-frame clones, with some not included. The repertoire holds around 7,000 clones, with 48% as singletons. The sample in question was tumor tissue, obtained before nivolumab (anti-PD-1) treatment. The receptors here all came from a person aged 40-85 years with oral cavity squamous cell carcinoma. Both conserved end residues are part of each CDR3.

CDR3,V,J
CATKPGDDRKTQYF,TRBV6-5,TRBJ2-5
CASSWGVTSGNTIYF,TRBV7-2,TRBJ1-3
CASSLGGSYNEQFF,TRBV7-2,TRBJ2-1
CASMGRLAFF,TRBV6-1,TRBJ1-1
CASSQVGAYGNEQFF,TRBV4-1,TRBJ2-1
CASSRDSSYEQYF,TRBV27,TRBJ2-7
CASTRSDSGSYEQYF,TRBV6-5,TRBJ2-7
CASSFLSYEQYF,TRBV5-6,TRBJ2-7
CASSESGNNGYTF,TRBV2,TRBJ1-2
CASSYSRQGYGELFF,TRBV6-6,TRBJ2-2
CASSETGSSGNTIYF,TRBV19,TRBJ1-3
CASSLGATGANVLTF,TRBV7-9,TRBJ2-6
CASTVGLQAFF,TRBV19,TRBJ1-1
CASSSDRGQPQHF,TRBV18,TRBJ1-5
CSAGRAGAGTDTQYF,TRBV29-1,TRBJ2-3
CASSLAPGPGAEKLFF,TRBV5-6,TRBJ1-4
CARAAGTGNTEAFF,TRBV30,TRBJ1-1
CASSFDSYGYTF,TRBV6-5,TRBJ1-2
CASSLSSRTVTTEAFF,TRBV27,TRBJ1-1
CASSGRAGANVLTF,TRBV27,TRBJ2-6
CASSELGEAFF,TRBV2,TRBJ1-1
CASSLGPGNTEAFF,TRBV13,TRBJ1-1
CSVVRAGGSEAFF,TRBV29-1,TRBJ1-1
CASSPIGTAGAKNIQYF,TRBV14,TRBJ2-4
CSVDRGTDTQYF,TRBV29-1,TRBJ2-3
CASSLNLIYNTEAFF,TRBV19,TRBJ1-1
CASSLTGPDEQYF,TRBV6-1,TRBJ2-7
CASSTGYYGYTF,TRBV2,TRBJ1-2
CASSVGVGTNTGELFF,TRBV9,TRBJ2-2
CASSSGPTGELFF,TRBV6-5,TRBJ2-2
CASSSWERDRNEQFF,TRBV11-3,TRBJ2-1
CASSLASGELFF,TRBV5-6,TRBJ2-2
CSVEDSSYGYTF,TRBV29-1,TRBJ1-2
CASSVGTNEKLFF,TRBV9,TRBJ1-4
CASSGRSDEQYF,TRBV5-6,TRBJ2-7
CASPVGRNTGELFF,TRBV7-8,TRBJ2-2
CASSLANTGELFF,TRBV27,TRBJ2-2